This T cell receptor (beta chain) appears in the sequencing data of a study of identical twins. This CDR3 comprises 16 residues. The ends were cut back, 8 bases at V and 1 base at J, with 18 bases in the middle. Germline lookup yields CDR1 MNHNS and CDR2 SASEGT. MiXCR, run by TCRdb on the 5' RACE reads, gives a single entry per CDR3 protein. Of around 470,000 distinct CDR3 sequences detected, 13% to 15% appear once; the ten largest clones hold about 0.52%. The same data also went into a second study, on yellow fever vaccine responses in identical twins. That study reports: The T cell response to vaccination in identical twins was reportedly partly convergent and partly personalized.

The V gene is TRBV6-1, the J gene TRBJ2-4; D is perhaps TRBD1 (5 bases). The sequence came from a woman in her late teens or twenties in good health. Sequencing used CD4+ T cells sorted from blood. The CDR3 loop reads CASSGLGARAKNIQYF. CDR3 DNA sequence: TGTGCCAGCTCCGGGCTAGGGGCGAGGGCCAAAAACATTCAGTACTTC.